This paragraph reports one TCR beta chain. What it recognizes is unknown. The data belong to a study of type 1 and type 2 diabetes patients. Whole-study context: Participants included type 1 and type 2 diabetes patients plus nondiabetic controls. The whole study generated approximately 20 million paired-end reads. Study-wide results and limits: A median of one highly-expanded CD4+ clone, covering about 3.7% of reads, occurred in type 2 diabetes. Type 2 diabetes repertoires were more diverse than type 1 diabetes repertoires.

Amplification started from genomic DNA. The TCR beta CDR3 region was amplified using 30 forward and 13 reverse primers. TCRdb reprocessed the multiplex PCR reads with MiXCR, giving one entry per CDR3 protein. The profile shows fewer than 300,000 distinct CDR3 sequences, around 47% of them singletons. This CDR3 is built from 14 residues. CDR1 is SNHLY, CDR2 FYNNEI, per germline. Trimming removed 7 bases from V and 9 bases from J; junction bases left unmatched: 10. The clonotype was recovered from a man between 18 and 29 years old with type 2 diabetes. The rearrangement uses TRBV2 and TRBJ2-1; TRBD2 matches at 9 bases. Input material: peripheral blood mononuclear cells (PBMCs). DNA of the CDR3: TGTGCCAGCACCGAAACTATGACTAGCGGTGAGCAGTTCTTC. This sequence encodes CASTETMTSGEQFF.